Given below is one T cell receptor (beta chain) in context. This clone appeared once. The antigen this receptor binds is unknown. Within one base of it there is no much larger clone, and no base qualities were kept. The immunoSEQ Assay, a bias-controlled multiplex PCR, was used to amplify TCRbeta CDR3 regions from genomic DNA. The paper's data handling went like this. The number of nucleated cells in each sample was estimated from the amplification of reference gene primers within the assay. To quantify the absolute abundance of each unique TCRbeta CDR3 rearrangement, sequence reads were collapsed and filtered. Productive Simpson clonality was computed per sample as the square root of Simpson's diversity index over productive rearrangements. The table comes from immuneACCESS by way of TCRdb, which keeps in-frame sequences with V and J called. Part of the clones is missing from these tables; in studies checked, under half for an unresolved V gene and the rest for unknown reasons. For V, J and clone size, that table is used; D and trimming come from the DNA. The sample records some 160,000 clones, about 88% of which are singletons. The top ten constitute 2% to 3% of the sample.

This specimen belongs to a study of blood T cell repertoires in COVID-19 (TCRdb year 2020). A note on the overall study: Collaborator samples came from the United States, Italy and Spain and covered acute and convalescent phases of COVID-19. Where HLA class I and class II types were available, the types were taken from metadata supplied by the sample provider, not from assay-based typing. The samples were drawn from the first 160 participants of the ongoing ImmuneRACE study and from 950 to 1,500 subjects provided by 6 global collaborators. The prospective study material was composed of cDNA or gDNA derived from T cells, B-cell-depleted T cells, or PBMCs. Subjects who had been exposed to COVID-19, were actively infected with it, or had recovered from it provided the deeply sampled blood TCRbeta repertoires that made up the dataset. Nearly every sample came with metadata listing a de-identified subject ID, COVID-19 status, age in years and sex. A freely available public database, intended as a resource for researchers studying the immune response to SARS-CoV-2, is where the repertoires were released.

One collaborating source in Seattle enrolled patients while the patients were actively infected and followed the patients over time throughout the course of disease. Collaborating institutions collected whole blood in K2EDTA tubes following their own protocols. For TCRbeta analysis, collaborators shipped samples as frozen whole blood, isolated PBMCs, or DNA extracted from either of those sample types. Points the paper makes about the study in general: The amount of clinical and demographic metadata varied by source and participant and was provided uncurated.

Deletion took 1 base off V and 0 bases off J, with a span of 18 bases between the germline ends. The germline V gene sets CDR1 to SGDLS and CDR2 to YYNGEE. Counted from cysteine to phenylalanine, this CDR3 has 18 amino acids. Solely the CDR3 DNA is kept, with 54 bases framed from the first base. The rearrangement combines TRBV9 with TRBJ2-3, with a tentative D gene TRBD2 over 6 matching bases. The sequence derives from a woman of 80 years or more with COVID-19, enrolled during active disease. What was sequenced was peripheral blood. The CDR3 region has the sequence CASSVSPSRGASTDTQYF. The sequence in DNA is TGTGCCAGCAGCGTATCCCCCTCGCGGGGCGCTAGCACAGATACGCAGTATTTT.